This T cell receptor beta chain emerged from a study of blood T cell repertoires in COVID-19. Study details: Whether acute or convalescent, the COVID-19 samples came from the United States, Italy and Spain.

This table comes from immunoSEQ multiplex PCR, and its TCRdb copy is limited to in-frame clones, with some not included. Counted here are around 58,000 clones, roughly 80% occurring once; the ten biggest clones make up roughly 5%. The CDR3 spans 14 residues. Germline-derived CDR1 and CDR2 are SGHDT and YYEEEE. Trimming removed 3 bases from V and 5 bases from J, with 11 bases in between. This clone was found once. This receptor was identified in a human donor in a cohort sampled during active COVID-19. This chain uses TRBV5-6 with TRBJ2-2; the D is unclear. Sequencing used peripheral blood. This chain's CDR3 is CASSSLTWTGELFF. The CDR3 DNA is TGTGCCAGCAGCTCCCTTACATGGACCGGGGAGCTGTTTTTT.